This T cell receptor (beta chain) emerged from a study of shared clonotypes between healthy human individuals. Study background: Donors had three CD4 naive, three CD4 memory, two CD8 naive and one CD8 memory plate apiece. Points from the study as a whole: Non-shared clonotypes were found to have lower generation probabilities than the clonotypes that were shared by all four of the sorted-subset donors.

The CDR3 runs to 16 residues. The V and J ends lost 4 bases and 7 bases, in that order; junction bases with no gene match: 12. CDR1 is SGHVS, CDR2 FNYEAQ, per germline. This clone was seen a single time. What it recognizes is unknown. For every subset, genomic DNA was evenly distributed across several immunoSEQ plates. Generated by immunoSEQ multiplex PCR, the TCRdb table keeps only in-frame clones and is missing some. The sample yields about 2,100,000 clones, roughly 91% seen once. CD45RO-negative, CCR7-selected cells formed the naive CD8 fraction, which excluded terminally differentiated effector memory CD45RA+ cells. Participating donors were healthy, HIV-negative adults free of recent acute infections or vaccinations.

The source of this sequence is a man aged 18 to 29 in good health. Some clones in this sample may be carry-over from other donors' samples. Sequencing used naive CD8+ T cells from PBMCs. The gene calls are TRBV7-6 and TRBJ1-1, with 10 bases that match TRBD1. The CDR3 region is CASSSMTGGMGNEAFF. The CDR3 coding sequence is TGTGCCAGCAGCTCGATGACAGGGGGCATGGGTAATGAAGCTTTCTTT.